These T cell receptor beta chains were read from a single sample in a study of CD8+CD57+ T cells in acquired aplastic anemia. MiXCR, applied by TCRdb to the reads, yields one record per CDR3 protein. The table shows about 180,000 distinct CDR3 sequences, with about half occurring only once. Sample: sorted CD4+, CD8+, or CD8+CD57+ T cells (not recorded which) from PBMCs. These receptor sequences come from a human donor with aplastic anemia. The CDR3 runs from the conserved cysteine through the conserved F or W.

v_gene,CDR3aa
TRBV5-6,CASTGRQGAYEQYF
TRBV6-1,CASRPALSLGEQYF
TRBV7-9,CASSLGAGGNYGYTF
TRBV12-3/TRBV12-4,CASSPDRLFGYF
TRBV7-2,CASSSRQGHDEQYF
TRBV7-2,CASSSTGEGVQPQHF
TRBV3-1,CASSQFQGTEQFF
TRBV20-1,CSARPRGQGETQYF
TRBV5-1,CASSSQAGVLTDTQYF
TRBV2,CASTNRAGALGYTF
TRBV24-1,CATSDLASGGAFF
TRBV19,CASSTVRQETQYF
TRBV28,CASATRTGGGETQYF
TRBV9,CASSLASPGDNSPLHF
TRBV19,CASGQGGSEQYF
TRBV27,CASSDLVGDTQYF
TRBV14,CASSQDLFLTEAFF
TRBV7-2,CASRTYVSPLHF
TRBV19,CASRTGADTEAFF
TRBV4-2,CASSPGTGGQTNEQYF
TRBV7-9,CASSLIGTGRGGYTF
TRBV15,CATSGSGLPIEQFF
TRBV4-1,CASSQDLGRPEPSSYEQYF
TRBV5-8,CASITHMGRETQYF
TRBV19,CASSKAGISYEQYF
TRBV24-1,CATSDTLAGPYTDTQYF
TRBV2,CASSEIGRSNQPQHF
TRBV19,CASRSVTQRHNEQFF
TRBV12-3/TRBV12-4,CASSLAGVSPLHF
TRBV4-1,CASSQDLGGGVITDTQYF
TRBV7-9,CASSLAGDETQYF
TRBV6-1,CASSEALGSNQPQHF
TRBV7-7,CASSSGTHVTDTQYF
TRBV19,CASSPAGAKLETQYF
TRBV14,CASSPSGGAQTGGYTF
TRBV27,CASSSVFGGPQYF